This T cell receptor (beta chain) was captured in a study of T cells in Graves' hyperthyroidism and ophthalmopathy. RNA transcripts yielded amplified TCR beta CDR3 regions. With the HTBI primer set, the TCR CDR3 went through a first round of RT-PCR. One entry per CDR3 protein, called by TCRdb with MiXCR from the multiplex PCR reads. The sample lists around 420,000 distinct CDR3 sequences, roughly 13% seen once, with approximately 5.8% in the top ten. Across 18 months, stable Graves' hyperthyroidism was marked by no progression to ophthalmopathy. Germline assignment: CDR1 MGHRA and CDR2 YSYEKL. The CDR3 length is 15 residues. With 8 bases removed from V and 0 bases from J, the gap between germline ends came to 15 bases.

Material for sequencing was blood. The TCR originated in a woman aged 18-29 years with Graves' hyperthyroidism. V and J are TRBV4-1 and TRBJ2-3, with D tentatively TRBD2 (7 bases). The CDR3 reads CASEPAGASTDTQYF. Written as DNA, the CDR3 is TGCGCCAGCGAACCCGCGGGGGCTAGCACAGATACGCAGTATTTT.